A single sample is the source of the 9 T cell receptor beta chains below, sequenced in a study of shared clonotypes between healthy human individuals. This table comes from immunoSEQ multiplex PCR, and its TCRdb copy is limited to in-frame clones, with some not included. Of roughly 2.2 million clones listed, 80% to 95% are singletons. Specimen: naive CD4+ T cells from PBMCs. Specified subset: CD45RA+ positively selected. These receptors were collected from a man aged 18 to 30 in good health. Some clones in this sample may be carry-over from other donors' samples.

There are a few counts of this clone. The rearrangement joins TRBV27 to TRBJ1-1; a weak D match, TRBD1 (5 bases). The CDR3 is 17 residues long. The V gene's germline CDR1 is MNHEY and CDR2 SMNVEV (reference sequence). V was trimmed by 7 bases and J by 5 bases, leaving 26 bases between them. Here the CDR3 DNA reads TGTGCCAGCACCCCTCGATGGTCGGGGCGGGGTGAGACTGAAGCTTTCTTT. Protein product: CASTPRWSGRGETEAFF.

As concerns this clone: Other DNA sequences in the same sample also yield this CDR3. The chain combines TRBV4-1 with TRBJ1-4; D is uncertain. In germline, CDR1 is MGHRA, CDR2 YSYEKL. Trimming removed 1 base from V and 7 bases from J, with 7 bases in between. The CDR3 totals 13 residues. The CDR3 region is CASSQVVREKLFF. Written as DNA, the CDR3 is TGCGCCAGCAGCCAAGTCGTGCGTGAAAAACTGTTTTTT.

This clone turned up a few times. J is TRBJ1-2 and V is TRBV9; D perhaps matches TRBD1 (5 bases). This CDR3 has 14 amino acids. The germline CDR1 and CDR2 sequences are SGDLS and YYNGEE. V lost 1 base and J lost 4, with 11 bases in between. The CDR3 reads CASSVSQGVYGYTF. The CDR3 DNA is TGTGCCAGCAGCGTATCCCAAGGGGTCTATGGCTACACCTTC.

Here the CDR3 reads CAAGVSNTEAFF. DNA of the CDR3: TGTGCCGCGGGGGTTTCGAACACTGAAGCTTTCTTT. The chain uses TRBV10-3 and TRBJ1-1; D perhaps matches TRBD1 (5 bases). Germline-derived CDR1 and CDR2 are ENHRY and SYGVKD. CDR3 length: 12 residues. Trimming took 11 bases from V and 1 from J, leaving 11 bases between them.

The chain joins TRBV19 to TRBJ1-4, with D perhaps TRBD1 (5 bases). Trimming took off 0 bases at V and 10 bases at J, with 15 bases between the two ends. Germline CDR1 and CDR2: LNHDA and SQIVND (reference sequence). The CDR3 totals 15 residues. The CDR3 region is CASSIDRTPGRKLFF. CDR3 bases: TGTGCCAGTAGTATAGATCGGACACCGGGGAGAAAACTGTTTTTT.

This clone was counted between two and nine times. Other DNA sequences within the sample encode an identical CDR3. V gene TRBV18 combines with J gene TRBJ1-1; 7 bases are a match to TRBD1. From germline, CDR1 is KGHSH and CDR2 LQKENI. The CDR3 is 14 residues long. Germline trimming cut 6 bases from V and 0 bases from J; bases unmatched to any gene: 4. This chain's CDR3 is CASSPDRVNTEAFF. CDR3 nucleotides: TGTGCCAGCTCCCCCGACAGGGTGAACACTGAAGCTTTCTTT. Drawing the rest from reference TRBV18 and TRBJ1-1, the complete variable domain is NAGVMQNPRHLVRRRGQEARLRCSPMKGHSHVYWYRQLPEEGLKFMVYLQKENIIDESGMPKERFSAEFPKEGPSILRIQQVVRGDSAAYFCASSPDRVNTEAFFGQGTRLTVV.

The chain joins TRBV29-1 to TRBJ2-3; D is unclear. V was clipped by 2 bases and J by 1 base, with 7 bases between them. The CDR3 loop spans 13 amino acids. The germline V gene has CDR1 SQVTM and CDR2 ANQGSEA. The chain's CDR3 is CSVERQGTDTQYF. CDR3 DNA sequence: TGCAGCGTTGAACGGCAGGGCACAGATACGCAGTATTTT.

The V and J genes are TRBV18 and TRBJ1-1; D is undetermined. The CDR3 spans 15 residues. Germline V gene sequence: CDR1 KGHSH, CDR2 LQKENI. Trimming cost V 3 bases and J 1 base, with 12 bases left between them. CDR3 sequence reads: CASSPLVVENTEAFF. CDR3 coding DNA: TGTGCCAGCTCACCCCTCGTAGTGGAGAACACTGAAGCTTTCTTT. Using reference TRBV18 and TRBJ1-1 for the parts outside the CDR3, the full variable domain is NAGVMQNPRHLVRRRGQEARLRCSPMKGHSHVYWYRQLPEEGLKFMVYLQKENIIDESGMPKERFSAEFPKEGPSILRIQQVVRGDSAAYFCASSPLVVENTEAFFGQGTRLTVV.

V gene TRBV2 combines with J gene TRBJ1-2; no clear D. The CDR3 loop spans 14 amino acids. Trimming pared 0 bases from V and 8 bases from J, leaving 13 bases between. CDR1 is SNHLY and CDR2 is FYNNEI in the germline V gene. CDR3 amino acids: CASSEAPRSGGYTF. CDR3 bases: TGTGCCAGCAGTGAAGCACCCCGGTCGGGCGGCTACACCTTC.